The 5 T cell receptor beta chains in this list originate from one sample, sequenced in a study of post-analysis software for immune sequencing data. Unique molecular identifiers featured in each of the TCR beta cDNA libraries. TCRdb called the PCR reads again in MiXCR, with one record for every CDR3 protein. There are more than 450,000 distinct CDR3 sequences in the sample; about a third occur only once, and around 6% lies in the top ten. No antigen has been assigned to these receptors. Overall study results and limits: TRBV segments more frequent in patients than in controls numbered a few and included TRBV5-6, TRBV5-1 and TRBV20-1.

Sequencing was done on a sample of blood. Every receptor here comes from a girl aged 2-17 years with multiple sclerosis.

This chain links TRBV20-1 with TRBJ2-3; D uncertain. Germline values: CDR1 DFQATT, CDR2 SNEGSKA (reference sequence). V lost 0 bases and J lost 0, with 4 bases in between. This CDR3 is built from 13 residues. This CDR3 reads CSAREFSTDTQYF. As DNA, the CDR3 is TGCAGTGCTAGAGAATTTAGCACAGATACGCAGTATTTT.

Note on this clonotype: A read error may account for a junction end that differs from germline. The rearrangement links TRBV7-2 to TRBJ2-3; 7 bases agree with TRBD1. The CDR3 loop spans 17 amino acids. Germline V gives CDR1 SGHTA, CDR2 FQGNSA. CDR3 DNA: TGTGCTAGCAGCTTAAAACTGGGACAGAATAAACCAGATACGCAGTATTTT. Translation: CASSLKLGQNKPDTQYF. The full variable domain, its missing parts supplied by reference TRBV7-2 and TRBJ2-3, is GAGVSQSPSNKVTEKGKDVELRCDPISGHTALYWYRQSLGQGLEFLIYFQGNSAPDKSGLPSDRFSAERTGGSVSTLTIQRTQQEDSAVYLCASSLKLGQNKPDTQYFGPGTRLTVL.

This clonotype has more than one count but fewer than ten. V and J are TRBV7-9 and TRBJ1-2; no reliable D call. Trimming shortened V by 4 bases and J by 0 bases, and 9 bases separated the two germline ends. The length of the CDR3 is 14 residues. Looked up from germline, CDR1 is SEHNR and CDR2 is FQNEAQ (reference sequence). CDR3 bases: TGTGCCAGCAGCTACAACAGACCTAACTATGGCTACACCTTC. This codes for CASSYNRPNYGYTF.

The chain carries TRBV6-1 and TRBJ2-3; 9 positions match TRBD2. The CDR3 is 14 amino acids. Per the germline V gene, CDR1 is MNHNS and CDR2 is SASEGT. With 11 bases clipped from V and 2 bases from J, the junction kept 8 bases outside the gene matches. The CDR3 protein is CAGASGAITDTQYF. In DNA, the CDR3 is TGTGCCGGGGCTAGCGGGGCGATCACAGATACGCAGTATTTT.

This rearrangement joins TRBV12-3 or TRBV12-4 to TRBJ1-6; D possibly corresponds to TRBD1 (5 bases). The CDR3 runs 15 residues. With 5 bases removed from V and 5 bases from J, the gap between germline ends came to 13 bases. The CDR3 nucleotides read TGTGCCAGCAGTCCTGGACACGCTAATAATTCACCCCTCCACTTT. It translates to CASSPGHANNSPLHF.